The T cell receptor (beta chain) under discussion was sequenced for a study of control samples from healthy donors and cancer patients. Germline CDR1 LNHDA, CDR2 SQIVND (reference sequence). This CDR3 has 14 amino acids. V lost 7 bases, J lost 1 base, and 13 bases lay in between. Clones were read by immunoSEQ multiplex PCR, and TCRdb kept only the in-frame ones, dropping some. The table has around 67,000 clones, around 90% seen once. The J gene is TRBJ1-2, the V gene TRBV19; D remains unclear. This receptor was taken from a man in his sixties with colorectal cancer. Sequenced: PBMCs. Here the CDR3 reads CASTLGPVNYGYTF. The CDR3 bases are TGTGCCAGTACCCTGGGTCCAGTTAACTATGGCTACACCTTC.